This T cell receptor (beta chain) derives from a study of T cell changes during pregnancy in multiple sclerosis. This CDR3 spans 13 amino acids. Germline assignment: CDR1 GTSNPN and CDR2 SVGIG (reference sequence). Between the trimmed V and J ends, which lost 0 bases and 7 bases, there was a span of 12 bases. Using immunoSEQ multiplex PCR, the repertoire was profiled, and TCRdb retains in-frame clones only, with some absent. The sample includes about 69,000 clones, roughly nine tenths of them seen just once. The sequence was collected from a female donor in good health, enrolled as a control in a pregnancy study. Source: CD4+ T cells from peripheral blood mononuclear cells, taken in the third trimester of pregnancy. The chain has TRBV30 and TRBJ1-2; D is possibly TRBD1 (6 bases). The CDR3 spells CAWSVRGQGGYTF. The CDR3 DNA reads TGTGCCTGGAGTGTAAGGGGACAAGGTGGCTACACCTTC.